This TCR beta chain came from a study of T cell repertoires in cytomegalovirus infection. Study information: Well-studied HLA-B-restricted epitopes and recently identified HLA-C-restricted epitopes of CMV were both used in the study. An indication of both CMV infection and matching HLA type came from public TCR beta signatures. Findings of the study overall: Ex vivo, HLA-C-restricted CMV-specific TCR beta clonotypes prevailed over the rest of the response. Summed public TCR beta family frequency identified CMV carriers bearing the relevant HLA.

This CDR3 region has 18 residues. Trimming took 3 bases from V and 0 from J; bases not matched to a gene: 13. Germline lookup yields CDR1 SGHTA and CDR2 FQGTGA. The sample holds a few counts of this clonotype. Its antigen is as yet unknown. MiXCR, run by TCRdb on the reads, gives a single entry per CDR3 protein. The repertoire holds about 150,000 distinct CDR3 sequences, with over 25% as singletons. This sequence was found in a human donor in good health (CMV status not recorded). Some clones in this sample may be carry-over from other donors' samples. The chain links TRBV7-3 to TRBJ2-7; 8 nucleotides agree with TRBD1. This sample comprised CD8+ T cells from cultured PBMCs, obtained from culture after CMV antigen stimulation. Here the CDR3 DNA reads TGTGCCAGCAGCTTGGGAGTTGGGACAGGACCAAGCTCCTACGAGCAGTACTTC. Amino acid sequence: CASSLGVGTGPSSYEQYF.